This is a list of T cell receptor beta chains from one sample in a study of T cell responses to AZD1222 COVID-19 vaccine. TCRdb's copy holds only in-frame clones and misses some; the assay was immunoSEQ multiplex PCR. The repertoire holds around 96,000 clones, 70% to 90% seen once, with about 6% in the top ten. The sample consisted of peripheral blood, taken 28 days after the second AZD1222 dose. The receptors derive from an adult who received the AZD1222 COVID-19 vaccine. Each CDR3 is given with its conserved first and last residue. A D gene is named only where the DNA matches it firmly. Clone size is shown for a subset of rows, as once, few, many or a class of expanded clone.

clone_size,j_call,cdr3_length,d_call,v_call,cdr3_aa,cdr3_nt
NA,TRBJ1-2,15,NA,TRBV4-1,CASSQEQGTNYGYTF,TGCGCCAGCAGCCAAGAGCAGGGGACAAACTATGGCTACACCTTC
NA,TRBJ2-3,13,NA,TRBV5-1,CASSLGRTDTQYF,TGCGCCAGCAGCTTGGGGAGGACAGATACGCAGTATTTT
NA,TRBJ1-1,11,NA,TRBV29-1,CSVGARTEAFF,TGCAGCGTCGGGGCGAGGACTGAAGCTTTCTTT
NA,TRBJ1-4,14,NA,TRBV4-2,CASSQVAVNEKLFF,TGTGCCAGCAGCCAAGTTGCTGTTAATGAAAAACTGTTTTTT
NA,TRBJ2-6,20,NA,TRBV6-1,CASSESSGSGTSSGANVLTF,TGTGCCAGCAGTGAATCCTCGGGGTCCGGGACCTCCTCTGGGGCCAACGTCCTGACTTTC
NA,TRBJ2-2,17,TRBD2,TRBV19,CASSMSSGRDYTGELFF,TGTGCCAGTAGTATGAGTAGCGGGAGGGACTACACCGGGGAGCTGTTTTTT
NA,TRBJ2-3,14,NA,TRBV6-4,CASSENGATDTQYF,TGTGCCAGCAGTGAGAACGGGGCGACAGATACGCAGTATTTT
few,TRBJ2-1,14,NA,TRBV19,CASSLRAVYNEQFF,TGTGCCAGTAGTCTCCGGGCCGTTTACAATGAGCAGTTCTTC
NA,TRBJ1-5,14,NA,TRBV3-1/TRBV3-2,CASSQDLVNQPQHF,TGTGCCAGCAGCCAAGATCTGGTGAATCAGCCCCAGCATTTT
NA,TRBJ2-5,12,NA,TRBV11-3,CASSLDRETQYF,TGTGCCAGCAGCTTAGATCGCGAGACCCAGTACTTC
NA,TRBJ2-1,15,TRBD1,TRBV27,CASSPGTGEYNEQFF,TGTGCCAGCAGCCCCGGGACAGGAGAGTACAATGAGCAGTTCTTC
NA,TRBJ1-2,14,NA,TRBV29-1,CSVEAGVGRGGYTF,TGCAGCGTTGAGGCGGGGGTAGGAAGGGGGGGCTACACCTTC
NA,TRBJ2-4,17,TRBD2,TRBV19,CASSIRTSGLAKNIQYF,TGTGCCAGTAGTATCCGGACTAGCGGGCTAGCCAAAAACATTCAGTACTTC
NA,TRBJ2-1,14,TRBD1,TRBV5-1,CASSPGQGGNEQFF,TGCGCCAGCAGCCCGGGACAGGGGGGGAATGAGCAGTTCTTC
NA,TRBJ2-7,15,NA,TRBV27,CASSGGTWSPYEQYF,TGTGCCAGCAGTGGAGGGACCTGGTCCCCCTACGAGCAGTACTTC
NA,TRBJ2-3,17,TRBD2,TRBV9,CASSVGTSGSSTDTQYF,TGTGCCAGCAGCGTGGGGACTAGCGGGTCTAGCACAGATACGCAGTATTTT
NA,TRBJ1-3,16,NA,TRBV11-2,CASSPGGGGGGNTIYF,TGTGCCAGCAGCCCCGGTGGGGGGGGCGGTGGAAACACCATATATTTT
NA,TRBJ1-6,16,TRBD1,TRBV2,CASTKGGTGGRSPLHF,TGTGCCAGCACGAAGGGGGGGACAGGGGGCCGGTCACCCCTCCACTTT
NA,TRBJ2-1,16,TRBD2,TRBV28,CASSGGAWTSYNEQFF,TGTGCCAGTAGCGGGGGGGCCTGGACGTCCTACAATGAGCAGTTCTTC
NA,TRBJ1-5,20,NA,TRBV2,CASSSGQISWGGYSNQPQHF,TGTGCCAGCAGTTCCGGACAGATTAGTTGGGGAGGTTATAGCAATCAGCCCCAGCATTTT
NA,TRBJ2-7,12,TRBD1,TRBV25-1,CASSHRGYEQYF,TGTGCCAGCAGCCACAGGGGCTACGAGCAGTACTTC
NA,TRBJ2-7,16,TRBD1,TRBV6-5,CASSYSRTGGKYEQYF,TGTGCCAGCAGTTACTCCCGGACAGGGGGAAAGTACGAGCAGTACTTC
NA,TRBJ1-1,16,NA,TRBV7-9,CASSPSWPRQNTEAFF,TGTGCCAGCAGCCCCTCATGGCCGAGACAGAACACTGAAGCTTTCTTT
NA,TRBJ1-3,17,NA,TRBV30,CAWSTLPTGNSGNTIYF,TGTGCCTGGAGTACCTTGCCAACAGGGAACTCTGGAAACACCATATATTTT
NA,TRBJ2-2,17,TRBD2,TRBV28,CASRPFGTSGNTGELFF,TGTGCCAGCAGACCCTTTGGGACTAGCGGTAACACCGGGGAGCTGTTTTTT
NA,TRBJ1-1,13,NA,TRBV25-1,CASTGGGDTEAFF,TGTGCCAGCACTGGAGGTGGGGACACTGAAGCTTTCTTT
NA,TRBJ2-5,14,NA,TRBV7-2,CASSLAMAQETQYF,TGTGCCAGCAGCTTAGCAATGGCCCAAGAGACCCAGTACTTC
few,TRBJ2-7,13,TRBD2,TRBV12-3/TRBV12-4,CASSLGLDYGQYF,TGTGCCAGCAGTCTGGGACTAGATTATGGGCAGTACTTC
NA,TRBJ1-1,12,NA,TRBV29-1,CSVGWGSAEAFF,TGCAGCGTTGGTTGGGGATCGGCTGAAGCTTTCTTT
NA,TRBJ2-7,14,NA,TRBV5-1,CASSLQGSAYEQYF,TGCGCCAGCAGCTTACAGGGATCGGCCTACGAGCAGTACTTC
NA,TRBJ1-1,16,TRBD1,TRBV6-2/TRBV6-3,CASSPDRRPMNTEAFF,TGTGCCAGCAGCCCGGACAGGAGACCAATGAACACTGAAGCTTTCTTT
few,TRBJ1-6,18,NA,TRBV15,CATSRDPGGGTHNSPLHF,TGTGCCACCAGCAGAGATCCGGGAGGCGGGACTCATAATTCACCCCTCCACTTT
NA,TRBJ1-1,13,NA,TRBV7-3,CASSLESRTEAFF,TGTGCCAGCAGCTTAGAGTCCAGGACCGAAGCTTTCTTT
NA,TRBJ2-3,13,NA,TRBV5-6,CASSSSPTDTQYF,TGTGCCAGCAGCTCTAGTCCCACAGATACGCAGTATTTT
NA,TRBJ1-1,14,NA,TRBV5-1,CASSLEGMNTEAFF,TGCGCCAGCAGCTTGGAAGGAATGAACACTGAAGCTTTCTTT
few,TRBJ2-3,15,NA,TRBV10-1,CASSESGRSTDTQYF,TGCGCCAGCAGTGAGTCGGGACGGAGCACAGATACGCAGTATTTT
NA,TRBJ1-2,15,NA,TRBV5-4,CASSLKTEGWYGYTF,TGTGCCAGCAGCTTAAAGACAGAGGGTTGGTATGGCTACACCTTC
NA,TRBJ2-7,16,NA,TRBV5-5,CASSLASGRVAYEQYF,TGTGCCAGCAGCTTGGCTTCGGGCAGGGTGGCCTACGAGCAGTACTTC
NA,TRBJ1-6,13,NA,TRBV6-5,CASSWIRDSPLHF,TGTGCCAGCAGCTGGATAAGGGATTCACCCCTCCACTTT
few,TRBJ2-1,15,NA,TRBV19,CASSIEGNSYNEQFF,TGTGCCAGTAGTATAGAGGGAAACTCCTACAATGAGCAGTTCTTC
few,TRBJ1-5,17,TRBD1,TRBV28,CASSQPRTGGEGQPQHF,TGTGCCAGCAGCCAACCCCGGACAGGGGGCGAGGGTCAGCCCCAGCATTTT
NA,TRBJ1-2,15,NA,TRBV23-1,CASSQSITGGYGYTF,TGCGCCAGCAGTCAATCGATTACCGGGGGCTATGGCTACACCTTC
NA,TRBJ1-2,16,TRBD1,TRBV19,CASNSGTGTFDYGYTF,TGTGCCAGTAACTCAGGGACAGGGACGTTTGACTATGGCTACACCTTC
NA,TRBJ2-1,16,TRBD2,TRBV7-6,CASSLRPAGGELEQFF,TGTGCCAGCAGCTTACGACCGGCGGGGGGGGAACTTGAGCAGTTCTTC
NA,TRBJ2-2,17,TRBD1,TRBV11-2,CASSSLAGGGSAGELFF,TGTGCCAGCAGCTCCCTGGCAGGGGGCGGAAGCGCCGGGGAGCTGTTTTTT
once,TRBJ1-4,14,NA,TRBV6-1,CASSDGRMDEKLFF,TGTGCCAGCAGTGACGGGCGAATGGATGAAAAACTGTTTTTT